The 14 T cell receptor beta chains in this list originate from one sample, sequenced in a study of T cells in Graves' hyperthyroidism and ophthalmopathy. Researchers amplified the TCR beta CDR3 regions from RNA transcripts. The primer set for the first-round RT-PCR of the TCR CDR3 was HTBI. Each CDR3 protein gets one entry after TCRdb re-called the multiplex PCR reads with MiXCR. The table lists approximately 430,000 distinct CDR3 sequences, about 15% of them singletons. Sequenced material: blood. These TCRs come from a woman under 30 with Graves' hyperthyroidism.

This clonotype was recorded at least ten times. The chain uses TRBV20-1 and TRBJ2-1; D remains unclear. Germline V CDR1 and CDR2: DFQATT, SNEGSKA (reference sequence). Deletions cut 1 base from V and 6 bases from J, with 19 bases between. The CDR3 runs 16 residues. This CDR3 reads CSARGRRPRAPNEQFF. In DNA form, the CDR3 reads TGCAGTGCTAGAGGGCGGCGGCCCCGGGCTCCCAATGAGCAGTTCTTC.

The sample holds many counts of this clonotype. V is TRBV7-9 and J is TRBJ2-7; D not certain. From germline, CDR1 is SEHNR and CDR2 FQNEAQ (reference sequence). The CDR3 consists of 13 residues. V lost 0 bases and J 6 bases, leaving 9 bases between the germline ends. The CDR3 sequence: CASSLAVGFEQYF. The CDR3 nucleotides read TGTGCCAGCAGCTTAGCTGTCGGGTTCGAGCAGTACTTC.

This clonotype appeared many times. The J gene is TRBJ2-1, the V gene TRBV3-1; 11 nucleotides align to TRBD2. Per germline, CDR1 LGHDT and CDR2 YNNKEL (reference sequence). CDR3 length: 14 amino acids. J lost 9 bases, V lost 1 base, and 2 bases had no gene match. CDR3 sequence (DNA): TGTGCCAGCAGCCAAGGACTAGCGGGGAGTGAGCAGTTCTTC. Translating gives CASSQGLAGSEQFF.

This chain uses TRBV6-5 with TRBJ1-5; a weak D match, TRBD1 (5 bases). V was trimmed by 0 bases and J by 7 bases, leaving 10 bases between them. Germline V lookup: CDR1 MNHEY, CDR2 SVGAGI. The CDR3 runs to 14 residues. The CDR3 here is CASSYSREGQPQHF. CDR3 DNA sequence: TGTGCCAGCAGTTACTCCAGGGAGGGACAGCCCCAGCATTTT.

On this clonotype: A read error may be the cause here, since a much bigger clone is one base away. The J gene is TRBJ2-3, the V gene TRBV7-8; the D gene is possibly TRBD1 (5 bases). Matching the DNA end better, TRBJ1-5 makes the J call doubtful. The CDR3 totals 15 residues. Germline CDR1 reads SGHVS; CDR2 reads FQNEAQ. The DNA of the CDR3 is TGTGCCAGCAGCTTTTGGGACTACCCCACAGATACGCAGCATTTT. Its protein product is CASSFWDYPTDTQHF.

This clonotype appeared many times. This chain's CDR3 is CASSGGTHGYTF. The CDR3 region has the DNA TGCGCCAGCAGCGGGGGGACGCATGGCTACACCTTC. The chain joins TRBV5-1 to TRBJ1-2; TRBD1 might be the D (5 bases). Per germline, CDR1 SGHRS and CDR2 YFSETQ. The CDR3 runs to 12 residues. V was cut by 4 bases and J by 6 bases, with 10 bases left in between.

This clonotype was picked up many times. The chain has TRBV5-5 and TRBJ1-1; the match to TRBD1 covers 7 bases. Germline V gives CDR1 SGHKS, CDR2 YYEKEE (reference sequence). Trimming at V came to 4 bases and at J to 0 bases, leaving 9 bases not matched to a gene. The CDR3 totals 16 residues. The CDR3 loop is CASSLRQGIVNTEAFF. In DNA form, the CDR3 reads TGTGCCAGCAGCCTTAGACAGGGAATAGTGAACACTGAAGCTTTCTTT.

This clonotype was picked up many times. The chain carries TRBV2 and TRBJ2-7, with D perhaps TRBD1 (5 bases). This CDR3 contains 12 residues. Germline V gene lookup returns CDR1 SNHLY and CDR2 FYNNEI. Deletions cut 6 bases from V and 3 bases from J, with 9 bases between. The CDR3, as DNA: TGTGCCAGCAGACAGGAAAACTACGAGCAGTACTTC. This translates into CASRQENYEQYF. The whole variable domain, remainder taken from reference TRBV2 and TRBJ2-7, is EPEVTQTPSHQVTQMGQEVILRCVPISNHLYFYWYRQILGQKVEFLVSFYNNEISEKSEIFDDQFSVERPDGSNFTLKIRSTKLEDSAMYFCASRQENYEQYFGPGTRLTVT.

This clonotype was seen at least ten times. This sequence joins TRBV12-3 or TRBV12-4 and TRBJ2-2, with 7 positions matching TRBD2. The length of the CDR3 is 16 residues. The ends lost 8 bases at V and 0 bases at J; junction bases unmatched: 9. CDR3 residues: CASSTTGTTNTGELFF. DNA for the CDR3: TGTGCCAGCTCCACGACCGGGACTACGAACACCGGGGAGCTGTTTTTT.

This clonotype was recorded a few times. The gene calls are TRBV4-1 and TRBJ2-3; 10 bases are a match to TRBD2. V gave up 1 base and J gave up 2 bases; unmatched junction bases: 6. Looked up from germline, CDR1 is MGHRA and CDR2 is YSYEKL. The CDR3 sequence is 17 residues long. CDR3 loop: CASSQALAGAFTDTQYF. The CDR3 coding sequence is TGCGCCAGCAGCCAAGCTCTAGCGGGGGCCTTCACAGATACGCAGTATTTT.

On this clonotype itself: A much larger clone is a single base away; this may be a read error. V usage is TRBV30 and J usage is TRBJ1-3, with D unclear. This CDR3 spans 12 amino acids. The ends were cut back, 8 bases at V and 7 bases at J, with 15 bases in the middle. The germline CDR1 and CDR2 sequences are GTSNPN and SVGIG (reference sequence). CDR3 loop: CARIIGSNTIYF. As DNA, the CDR3 is TGTGCCCGGATTATAGGGTCCAACACCATATATTTT.

This clonotype was found a few times. This chain connects TRBV5-1 to TRBJ2-1; 7 bases line up with TRBD2. Per germline, CDR1 SGHRS and CDR2 YFSETQ. The trim removed 0 bases at V and 6 bases at J, leaving 6 bases unmatched. This CDR3 region has 15 residues. The CDR3, as DNA: TGCGCCAGCAGCTTGGGCACTAGCGACTCCAATGAGCAGTTCTTC. As protein: CASSLGTSDSNEQFF. Filled out from reference TRBV5-1 and TRBJ2-1, the complete variable domain reads KAGVTQTPRYLIKTRGQQVTLSCSPISGHRSVSWYQQTPGQGLQFLFEYFSETQRNKGNFPGRFSGRQFSNSRSEMNVSTLELGDSALYLCASSLGTSDSNEQFFGPGTRLTVL.

This clonotype appeared many times. The rearrangement joins TRBV5-1 to TRBJ2-7; a weak D match, TRBD1 (6 bases). This CDR3 has 16 residues. Germline V gives CDR1 SGHRS, CDR2 YFSETQ. Trimming stripped 1 base from V and 0 bases from J, with 14 bases between. CDR3 nucleotide sequence: TGCGCCAGCAGCTTGTTCGCAGGGGCAACCTCCTACGAGCAGTACTTC. Translated, it gives CASSLFAGATSYEQYF.

This clonotype occurred many times. V is TRBV20-1 and J is TRBJ2-1; 9 bases align to TRBD2. Germline CDR1 reads DFQATT; CDR2 reads SNEGSKA (reference sequence). The J segment lost 7 bases and the V segment lost 3 bases, leaving 10 bases of the junction unmatched. CDR3 length: 15 amino acids. The CDR3 sequence is CSASLLAGLRNEQFF. Here the CDR3 DNA reads TGCAGTGCTAGTCTGCTAGCGGGATTGAGGAATGAGCAGTTCTTC.